The entry below describes one TCR beta chain. The sample originates from a study of blood T cell repertoires in COVID-19. Germline values: CDR1 LNHDA, CDR2 SQIVND (reference sequence). V was pared by 4 bases and J by 7 bases, with 11 bases between. The length of the CDR3 is 14 residues. The protocol was immunoSEQ multiplex PCR, while the TCRdb copy is restricted to in-frame clones and leaves out a portion. Here the sample spans nearly 70,000 clones, 90% to 95% being singletons. Source material: peripheral blood. This clonotype was obtained from a man aged 35 to 55 with COVID-19, enrolled during active disease. The rearrangement uses TRBV19 and TRBJ1-6; D perhaps matches TRBD1 (5 bases). Here the CDR3 reads CASSTGHRNSPLHF. The CDR3 bases are TGTGCCAGTAGTACTGGACACCGAAATTCACCCCTCCACTTT.